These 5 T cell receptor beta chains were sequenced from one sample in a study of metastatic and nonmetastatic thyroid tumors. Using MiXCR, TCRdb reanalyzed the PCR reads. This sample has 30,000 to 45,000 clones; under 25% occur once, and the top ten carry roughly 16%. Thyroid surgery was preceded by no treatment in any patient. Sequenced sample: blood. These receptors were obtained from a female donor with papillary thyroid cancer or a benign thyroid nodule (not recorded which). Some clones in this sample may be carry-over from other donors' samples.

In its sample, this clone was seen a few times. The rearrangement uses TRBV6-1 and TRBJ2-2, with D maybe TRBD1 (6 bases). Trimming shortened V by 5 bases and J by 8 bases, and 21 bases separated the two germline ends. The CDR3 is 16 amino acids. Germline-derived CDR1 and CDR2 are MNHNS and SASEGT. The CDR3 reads CASSPGHIVLSGELFF. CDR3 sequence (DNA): TGTGCCAGCAGTCCGGGACATATCGTCCTGTCTGGGGAGCTGTTTTTT.

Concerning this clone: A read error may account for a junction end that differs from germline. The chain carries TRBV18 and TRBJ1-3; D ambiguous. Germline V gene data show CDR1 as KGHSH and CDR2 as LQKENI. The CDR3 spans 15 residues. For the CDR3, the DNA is TGTGCCAACTCACCAAGGGCCGAGATGGGAAACACCATATATTTT. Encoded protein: CANSPRAEMGNTIYF. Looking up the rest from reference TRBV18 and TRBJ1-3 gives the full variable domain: NAGVMQNPRHLVRRRGQEARLRCSPMKGHSHVYWYRQLPEEGLKFMVYLQKENIIDESGMPKERFSAEFPKEGPSILRIQQVVRGDSAAYFCANSPRAEMGNTIYFGEGSWLTVV.

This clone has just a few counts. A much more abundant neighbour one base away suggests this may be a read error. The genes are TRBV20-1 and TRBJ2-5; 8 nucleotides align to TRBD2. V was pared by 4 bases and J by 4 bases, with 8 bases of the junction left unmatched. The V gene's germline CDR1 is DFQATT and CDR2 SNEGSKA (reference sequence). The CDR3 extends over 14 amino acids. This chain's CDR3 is CSANSGTPTETQYF. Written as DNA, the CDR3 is TGCAGTGCTAATAGCGGGACTCCTACAGAGACCCAGTACTTC.

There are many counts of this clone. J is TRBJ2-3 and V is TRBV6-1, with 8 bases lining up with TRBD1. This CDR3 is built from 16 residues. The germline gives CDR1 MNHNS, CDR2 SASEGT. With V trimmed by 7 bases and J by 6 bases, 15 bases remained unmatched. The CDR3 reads CASTLRGGQGYDTQYF. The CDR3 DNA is TGTGCCAGCACCCTACGGGGAGGACAGGGATATGATACGCAGTATTTT.

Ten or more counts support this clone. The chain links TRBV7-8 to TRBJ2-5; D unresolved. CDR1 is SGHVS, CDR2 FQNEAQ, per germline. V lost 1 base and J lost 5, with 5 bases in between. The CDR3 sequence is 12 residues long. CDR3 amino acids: CASSLVSETQYF. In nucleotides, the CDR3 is TGTGCCAGCAGCTTAGTTAGCGAGACCCAGTACTTC.